The rows below give T cell receptor beta chains drawn from one sample of a study of beta chain features in type 1 diabetes. Data came from immunoSEQ multiplex PCR; TCRdb stores just in-frame clones and leaves some out. The sample records fewer than 650,000 clones, 15% to 19% being singletons. The sequenced sample was naive CD4+ T cells from blood. Receptors were obtained from a man aged 18 to 35 in good health. Both conserved end residues are part of each CDR3. D genes are given only for firm matches. Expanded clones are given a class, and other clones once, few, many or no size at all.

v_gene	j_gene	d_gene	abundance	CDR3aa	CDR3nt
TRBV7-2	TRBJ2-2	TRBD2	few	CASSLASGGGTGELFF	TGTGCCAGCAGCTTAGCGAGCGGGGGAGGCACCGGGGAGCTGTTTTTT
TRBV5-1	TRBJ2-3	NA	few	CASSSRRTGVTDTQYF	TGCGCCAGCAGCTCCCGTCGAACGGGGGTCACAGATACGCAGTATTTT
TRBV19	TRBJ1-3	TRBD1	few	CASSIRQGISGNTIYF	TGTGCCAGTAGTATTCGACAGGGGATCTCTGGAAACACCATATATTTT
TRBV6-6	TRBJ2-1	NA	NA	CASRTRVDNEQFF	TGTGCCAGCAGGACTAGGGTGGACAATGAGCAGTTCTTC
TRBV9	TRBJ2-5	NA	few	CASSVSPGRKETQYF	TGTGCCAGCAGCGTCTCCCCCGGCAGGAAAGAGACCCAGTACTTC
TRBV7-3	TRBJ1-1	TRBD1	few	CASSFDRVNTEAFF	TGTGCCAGCAGCTTCGACAGGGTGAACACTGAAGCTTTCTTT
TRBV29-1	TRBJ1-3	NA	NA	CSVVQGHSGNTIYF	TGCAGCGTTGTACAGGGCCACTCTGGAAACACCATATATTTT
TRBV5-1	TRBJ2-1	TRBD1	NA	CASSLSGGNYNEQFF	TGCGCCAGCAGCTTGTCAGGGGGCAACTACAATGAGCAGTTCTTC
TRBV2	TRBJ2-7	TRBD1	few	CASSAAGQGAYEQYF	TGTGCCAGCAGCGCTGCGGGACAGGGGGCTTACGAGCAGTACTTC
TRBV10-3	TRBJ1-1	TRBD1	many	CAISLGQGNTEAFF	TGTGCCATCAGTTTGGGACAGGGGAACACTGAAGCTTTCTTT
TRBV5-6	TRBJ2-7	NA	few	CASSLAAKYEQYF	TGTGCCAGCAGCTTGGCCGCCAAGTACGAGCAGTACTTC
TRBV27	TRBJ2-3	NA	few	CASSLTGPLGMAQYF	TGTGCCAGCAGTCTAACGGGCCCACTGGGGATGGCTCAGTATTTT
TRBV7-3	TRBJ1-1	TRBD1	NA	CASSLTGGTEAFF	TGTGCCAGCAGCTTGACAGGGGGCACTGAAGCTTTCTTT
TRBV4-2	TRBJ2-1	NA	few	CASSQESGSPYNEQFF	TGTGCCAGCAGCCAAGAGTCAGGTAGTCCCTACAATGAGCAGTTCTTC
TRBV9	TRBJ1-1	NA	NA	CASSFRVYTEAFF	TGTGCCAGCAGCTTCAGGGTTTACACTGAAGCTTTCTTT
TRBV7-3	TRBJ2-1	TRBD2	NA	CASSSPGLAVDEQFF	TGTGCCAGCAGCTCCCCGGGACTAGCGGTCGATGAGCAGTTCTTC
TRBV4-1	TRBJ2-7	NA	NA	CASSQDGQGFYEQYF	TGCGCCAGCAGCCAAGATGGCCAGGGGTTCTACGAGCAGTACTTC
TRBV9	TRBJ1-2	NA	few	CASSVVGRSYGYTF	TGTGCCAGCAGCGTAGTTGGCAGATCCTATGGCTACACCTTC
TRBV19	TRBJ2-7	NA	few	CASSMDGVGTYEQYF	TGTGCCAGTAGTATGGACGGAGTGGGCACCTACGAGCAGTACTTC
TRBV2	TRBJ2-1	TRBD2	NA	CASSALAGGINEQFF	TGTGCCAGCAGCGCACTAGCGGGGGGTATCAATGAGCAGTTCTTC
TRBV27	TRBJ2-1	TRBD2	NA	CASTSLAGGRRQFF	TGTGCCAGCACTTCCTTAGCGGGAGGGAGAAGGCAGTTCTTC
TRBV9	TRBJ2-7	TRBD2	NA	CASSARAGGPTEQYF	TGTGCCAGCAGCGCGAGAGCGGGAGGGCCGACCGAGCAGTACTTC
TRBV30	TRBJ1-5	TRBD1	few	CAWAQQGNQPQHF	TGTGCCTGGGCTCAACAGGGGAATCAGCCCCAGCATTTT
TRBV10-3	TRBJ2-3	NA	few	CAISPKGRLASTDTQYF	TGTGCCATCAGTCCTAAGGGACGGCTCGCTAGCACAGATACGCAGTATTTT
TRBV14	TRBJ1-2	NA	NA	CASSQAQGRYIF	TGTGCCAGCAGCCAAGCACAGGGTCGGTACATCTTC
TRBV4-3	TRBJ2-5	TRBD2	few	CASSHYVGTSGRRETQYF	TGCGCCAGCAGCCATTACGTCGGGACTAGCGGGAGGCGGGAGACCCAGTACTTC
TRBV5-1	TRBJ2-2	TRBD2	few	CASSPRRTSGADTGELFF	TGCGCCAGCAGCCCCAGACGGACTAGCGGGGCGGACACCGGGGAGCTGTTTTTT
TRBV7-3	TRBJ2-3	NA	few	CASSLTPGTLYGTQYF	TGTGCCAGCAGCTTAACACCTGGGACCCTTTACGGGACGCAGTATTTT
TRBV5-1	TRBJ2-3	TRBD1	few	CASFPQGAFTDTQYF	TGCGCCAGCTTCCCTCAGGGGGCCTTCACAGATACGCAGTATTTT
TRBV19	TRBJ2-2	NA	few	CASSWGQTNTGELFF	TGTGCCAGTAGTTGGGGCCAGACGAACACCGGGGAGCTGTTTTTT
TRBV19	TRBJ2-1	TRBD2	NA	CASSIRSASGNNEQFF	TGTGCCAGTAGTATAAGGTCGGCTAGCGGAAACAATGAGCAGTTCTTC
TRBV4-3	TRBJ2-3	TRBD2	NA	CASSLGLLAGGSTDTQYF	TGCGCCAGCAGCCTCGGTTTACTAGCGGGGGGAAGCACAGATACGCAGTATTTT
TRBV13	TRBJ2-5	TRBD1	few	CASSPRWDRVKTQYF	TGTGCCAGCAGCCCCAGATGGGACAGGGTAAAGACCCAGTACTTC
TRBV30	TRBJ2-5	NA	NA	CAWKEGQETQYF	TGTGCCTGGAAAGAGGGGCAGGAGACCCAGTACTTC
TRBV23-1	TRBJ2-3	NA	NA	CASRPSGSPSTDTQYF	TGCGCCAGCAGGCCGTCCGGGAGTCCTAGCACAGATACGCAGTATTTT
TRBV7-2	TRBJ2-2	NA	few	CASSLMYNTGELFF	TGTGCCAGCAGCTTAATGTACAACACCGGGGAGCTGTTTTTT
TRBV6-5	TRBJ2-7	NA	few	CASSPRDRAYEQYF	TGTGCCAGCAGTCCTAGGGACCGCGCCTACGAGCAGTACTTC